The present T cell receptor (beta chain) was sequenced within a study of T-cell reconstitution after alpha-beta-depleted transplantation in children. The CDR3 is made up of 15 amino acids. CDR1 is DFQATT, CDR2 SNEGSKA, per germline (reference sequence). V trimming: 6 bases; J trimming: 2 bases; junction bases outside the gene matches: 10. For TCRbeta, the library was prepared with unique molecular identifiers. TCRdb reprocessed the PCR reads with MiXCR, giving one entry per CDR3 protein. The profile shows 530,000 or so distinct CDR3 sequences, 25% to 30% of them singletons. Whole-study findings and limits: Where alpha-beta T cells came from about two months after transplant was reportedly several hundred expanded graft clones.

The sample holds a few counts of this clonotype. Its specificity is unknown. This clonotype originated in a boy under two years old with Wiskott-Aldrich syndrome, due to receive a stem cell transplant. The chain employs TRBV20-1 and TRBJ2-7, with 10 bases identical to TRBD2. Source: PBMCs, taken before TCRalphabeta/CD19-depleted stem cell transplant. The CDR3 protein is CSATPGTSATYEQYF. CDR3 in DNA: TGCAGTGCCACCCCTGGGACTAGCGCCACCTACGAGCAGTACTTC.